This entry describes one TCR beta chain. Its antigen remains unknown. TCRdb keeps only in-frame clones here, not all; method: immunoSEQ multiplex PCR. The sample consists of around 120,000 clones, roughly 84% of them appearing once. The data stem from a study of T cell responses to AZD1222 COVID-19 vaccine. Overall study results and limits: The CD4 TCRs associated with vaccination extended across spike and predominated at 160-218 and 743-854.

The CDR3 covers 12 residues. The V and J ends lost 5 bases and 3 bases respectively, with 2 bases between them. CDR1 and CDR2 (germline): SEHNR, FQNEAQ (reference sequence). The TCR comes from an adult in good health. Material: peripheral blood, obtained on day 0 of AZD1222 vaccination. This chain joins TRBV7-9 and TRBJ1-6; no clear D. CDR3 region: CASSDYNSPLHF. The CDR3, as DNA: TGTGCCAGCAGCGACTATAATTCACCCCTCCACTTT.